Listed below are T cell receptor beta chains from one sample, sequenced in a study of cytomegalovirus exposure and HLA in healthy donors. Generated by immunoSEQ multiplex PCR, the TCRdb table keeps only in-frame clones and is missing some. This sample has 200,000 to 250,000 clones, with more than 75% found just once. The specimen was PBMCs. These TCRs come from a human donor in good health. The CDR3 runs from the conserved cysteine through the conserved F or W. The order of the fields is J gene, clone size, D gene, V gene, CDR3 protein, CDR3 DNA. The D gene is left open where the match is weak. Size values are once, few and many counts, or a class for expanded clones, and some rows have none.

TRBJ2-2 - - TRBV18 CASSPPSGELFF TGTGCCAGCTCACCACCGAGCGGGGAGCTGTTTTTT
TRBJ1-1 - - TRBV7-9 CASREGRGRLNTEAFF TGTGCCAGCAGAGAGGGGAGAGGGAGGTTGAACACTGAAGCTTTCTTT
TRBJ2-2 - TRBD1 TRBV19 CASTTTGGAGELFF TGTGCCAGTACAACGACAGGGGGGGCCGGGGAGCTGTTTTTT
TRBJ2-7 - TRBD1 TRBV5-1 CASSPTTPWQGAGEQYF TGCGCCAGCAGCCCAACGACCCCCTGGCAGGGGGCTGGCGAGCAGTACTTC
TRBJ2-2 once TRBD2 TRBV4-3 CASSQQREYEKANTGELFF TGCGCCAGCAGCCAGCAGCGGGAATACGAAAAAGCGAACACCGGGGAGCTGTTTTTT
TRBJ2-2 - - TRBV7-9 CASSLVRYTGELFF TGTGCCAGCAGCTTGGTACGGTACACCGGGGAGCTGTTTTTT
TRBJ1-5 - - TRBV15 CATSRANQPQHF TGTGCCACCAGCAGAGCAAATCAGCCCCAGCATTTT
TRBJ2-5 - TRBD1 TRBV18 CASSERQGARETQYF TGTGCCAGCTCAGAACGACAGGGGGCGAGGGAGACCCAGTACTTC
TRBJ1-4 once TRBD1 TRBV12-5 CASGPRGRKEKLFF TGTGCTAGTGGTCCCAGGGGGCGCAAGGAAAAACTGTTTTTT
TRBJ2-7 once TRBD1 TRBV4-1 CASSLRTGWYYEQYF TGCGCCAGCAGCCTCCGGACAGGGTGGTACTACGAGCAGTACTTC
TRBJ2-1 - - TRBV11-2 CASSSTTFSYNEQFF TGTGCCAGCAGCTCTACTACGTTCTCCTACAATGAGCAGTTCTTC
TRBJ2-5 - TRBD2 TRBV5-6 CASSRGTRGETQYF TGTGCCAGCAGCCGGGGGACTAGAGGAGAGACCCAGTACTTC
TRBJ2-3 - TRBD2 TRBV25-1 CASSVASGTHTQYF TGTGCCAGCAGTGTGGCTAGCGGGACGCATACGCAGTATTTT
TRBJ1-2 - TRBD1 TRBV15 CATSPRGQGNSYGYTF TGTGCCACCAGCCCCCGGGGACAGGGTAACAGCTATGGCTACACCTTC
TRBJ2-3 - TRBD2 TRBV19 CASRGLAGGRGTDTQYF TGTGCCAGTAGAGGACTAGCGGGAGGGCGGGGCACAGATACGCAGTATTTT
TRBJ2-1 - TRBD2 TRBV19 CASSSPLTSGYYNEQFF TGTGCCAGTAGTAGCCCCTTGACTAGCGGATACTACAATGAGCAGTTCTTC
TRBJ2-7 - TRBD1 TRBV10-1 CASSESDRDEQYF TGCGCCAGCAGTGAGTCGGACAGGGACGAGCAGTACTTC
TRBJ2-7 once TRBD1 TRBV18 CASSPTRGQEIYEQYF TGTGCCAGCTCACCGACGAGGGGACAGGAAATCTACGAGCAGTACTTC
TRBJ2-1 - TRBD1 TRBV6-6 CASGTGQNNEQFF TGTGCCAGCGGGACAGGGCAGAACAATGAGCAGTTCTTC
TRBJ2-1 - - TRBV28 CASKLVRSYNEQFF TGTGCCAGCAAACTAGTGCGCTCCTACAATGAGCAGTTCTTC
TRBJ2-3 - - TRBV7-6 CASRLGVGDTQYF TGTGCCAGCAGGTTGGGAGTTGGAGATACGCAGTATTTT
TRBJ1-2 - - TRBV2 CASSDWGGSNYGYTF TGTGCCAGCAGTGACTGGGGGGGCAGTAACTATGGCTACACCTTC
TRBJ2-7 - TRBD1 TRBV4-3 CARVPGGEQYF TGCGCCAGGGTCCCAGGGGGCGAGCAGTACTTC
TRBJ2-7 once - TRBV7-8 CASSLLGRGYEQYF TGTGCCAGCAGCTTACTAGGAAGGGGCTACGAGCAGTACTTC
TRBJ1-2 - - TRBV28 CASSPLRQLDYGYTF TGTGCCAGCAGTCCTCTCAGACAGTTAGACTATGGCTACACCTTC
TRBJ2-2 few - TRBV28 CASSLRQPGELFF TGTGCCAGCAGCCTACGACAGCCCGGGGAGCTGTTTTTT
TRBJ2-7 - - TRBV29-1 CSVGTPPTYEQYF TGCAGCGTTGGGACACCTCCTACCTACGAGCAGTACTTC
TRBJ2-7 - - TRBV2 CASSEAGDNSYEQYF TGTGCCAGCAGTGAAGCGGGGGACAACTCCTACGAGCAGTACTTC
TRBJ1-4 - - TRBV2 CASSGAGAPGGEKLFF TGTGCCAGCAGTGGGGCAGGGGCCCCCGGCGGGGAAAAACTGTTTTTT
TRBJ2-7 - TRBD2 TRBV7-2 CASSSSGLAATYEQYF TGTGCCAGCAGCAGCTCGGGACTAGCGGCCACCTACGAGCAGTACTTC
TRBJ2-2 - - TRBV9 CASSVGASLLTGELFF TGTGCCAGCAGCGTAGGGGCTAGCCTTTTAACCGGGGAGCTGTTTTTT
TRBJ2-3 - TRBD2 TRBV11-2 CASSLDGPSGRVKQYF TGTGCCAGCAGCTTAGATGGGCCTAGCGGGAGGGTAAAGCAGTATTTT